This TCR beta chain came from a study of blood T cell repertoires in COVID-19 (dated by TCRdb to 2018 to 2020). A note on the overall study: Samples covering the acute and convalescent phases of COVID-19 were provided by collaborators in the United States, Italy and Spain. The material from the prospective study consisted of cDNA or gDNA derived from T cells, B-cell-depleted T cells, or PBMCs. Subjects who had been exposed to COVID-19, were actively infected with it, or had recovered from it provided the deeply sampled blood TCRbeta repertoires that made up the dataset. The repertoires were released in a freely available public database meant as a resource for research on the immune response to SARS-CoV-2. The samples were drawn from two sources: the first 160 participants of the ongoing ImmuneRACE study, and 1,000 to 1,500 subjects contributed by 6 global collaborators. The sample metadata nearly always contained a de-identified subject ID, COVID-19 status, age in years and sex. Where available, HLA class I and class II types were obtained from metadata supplied by the sample provider rather than from assay-based typing.

TCRbeta CDR3 regions were amplified from genomic DNA by means of the immunoSEQ Assay, a bias-controlled multiplex PCR. The source study handled its data this way. Within the assay, amplification of reference gene primers was used to estimate how many nucleated cells each sample contained. To quantify the absolute abundance of each unique TCRbeta CDR3 rearrangement, sequence reads were collapsed and filtered. For each sample, productive Simpson clonality was calculated by taking the square root of Simpson's diversity index across productive rearrangements. TCRdb mirrors the immuneACCESS table, restricted to in-frame sequences. Some clones are absent from its copies; in checked studies, under half trace to an unresolved V gene, and the reason for the others is unknown. V and J calls plus clone size are reproduced from that table; the DNA served to infer D and trimming. This sample holds more than 350,000 clones; 87% were observed only once. Of the sample, around 10% is held by the ten largest clones.

Participants in the prospective study were aged 18 to 89 years, lived in approximately 26 United States geographic areas, and enrolled through a virtual design. To assign participants to cohorts, the prospective study relied on clinical history that participants themselves reported in a screening survey and a study questionnaire. ImmuneRACE Cohort 3 recovered participants were defined by two consecutive negative NP/OP PCR tests, healthcare professional clearance, or symptom resolution. Mobile phlebotomists in the prospective study collected whole blood, serum and a nasopharyngeal or oropharyngeal swab from every participant. Participants in the prospective study had the option to provide additional blood draws and questionnaires over a 2-month period. Blood samples from the prospective study were shipped frozen or at room temperature prior to DNA extraction. From its cysteine to its phenylalanine, the CDR3 spans 13 amino acids. The retained sequence is limited to the CDR3, 39 bases, with the frame set at the first base. Trimming costs V 2 bases and J 5 bases, and their ends lie 10 bases apart. The germline V gene sets CDR1 to KGHSH and CDR2 to LQKENI.

Comments on this clone: Its antigen is still unknown. Per-base quality was not reported, and no clone a single base away is much larger than it.

The research as a whole found: The amount of clinical and demographic metadata varied by source and participant and was provided uncurated.

Sample: PBMCs or T cells enriched from blood (not recorded which). The sequence joins TRBV18 to TRBJ2-7; TRBD1 could be the D gene, as 6 bases match. This clonotype originated in a woman between 45 and 60 years old who had recovered from COVID-19. Here the CDR3 is given as CASSPAGTNEQYF. The nucleotide sequence reads TGTGCCAGCTCACCAGCCGGGACAAACGAGCAGTACTTC.